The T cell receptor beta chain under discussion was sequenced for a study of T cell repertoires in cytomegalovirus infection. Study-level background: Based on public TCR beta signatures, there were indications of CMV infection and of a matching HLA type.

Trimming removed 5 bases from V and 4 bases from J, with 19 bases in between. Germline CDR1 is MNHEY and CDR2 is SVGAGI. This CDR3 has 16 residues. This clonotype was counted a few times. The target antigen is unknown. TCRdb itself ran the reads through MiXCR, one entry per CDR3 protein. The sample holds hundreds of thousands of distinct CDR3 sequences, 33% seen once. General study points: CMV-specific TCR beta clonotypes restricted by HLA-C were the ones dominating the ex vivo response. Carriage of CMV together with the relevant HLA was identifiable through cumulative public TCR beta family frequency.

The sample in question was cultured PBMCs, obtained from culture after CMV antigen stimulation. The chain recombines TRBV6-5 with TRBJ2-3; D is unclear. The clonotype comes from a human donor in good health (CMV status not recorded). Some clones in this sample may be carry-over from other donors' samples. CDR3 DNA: TGTGCCAGCAGTGACACGGATCATGTTGGGGCAGATACGCAGTATTTT. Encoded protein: CASSDTDHVGADTQYF.